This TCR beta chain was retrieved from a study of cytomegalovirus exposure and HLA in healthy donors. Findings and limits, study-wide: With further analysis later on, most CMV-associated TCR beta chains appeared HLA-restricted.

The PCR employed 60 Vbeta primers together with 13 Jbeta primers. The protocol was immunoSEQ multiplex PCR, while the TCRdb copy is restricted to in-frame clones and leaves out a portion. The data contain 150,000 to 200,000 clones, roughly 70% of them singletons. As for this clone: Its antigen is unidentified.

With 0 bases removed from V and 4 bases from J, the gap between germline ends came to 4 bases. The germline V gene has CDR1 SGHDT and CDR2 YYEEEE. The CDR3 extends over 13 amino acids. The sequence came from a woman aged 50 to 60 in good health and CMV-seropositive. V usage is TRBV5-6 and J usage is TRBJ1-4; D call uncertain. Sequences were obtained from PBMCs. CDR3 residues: CASSLVSNEKLFF. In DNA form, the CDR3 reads TGTGCCAGCAGCTTGGTTAGTAATGAAAAACTGTTTTTT.